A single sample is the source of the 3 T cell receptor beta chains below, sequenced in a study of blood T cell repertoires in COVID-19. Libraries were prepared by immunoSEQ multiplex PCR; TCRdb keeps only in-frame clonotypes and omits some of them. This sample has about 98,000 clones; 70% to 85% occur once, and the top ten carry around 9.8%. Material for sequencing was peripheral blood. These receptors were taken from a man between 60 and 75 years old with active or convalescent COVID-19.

CDR3 sequence: CASIGRGTQYF. The CDR3, as DNA: TGTGCCAGCATTGGGAGGGGTACGCAGTATTTT. This chain connects TRBV27 to TRBJ2-3; the match to TRBD2 covers 7 bases. Per the germline V gene, CDR1 is MNHEY and CDR2 is SMNVEV (reference sequence). Trimming removed 7 bases from V and 8 bases from J; junction bases left unmatched: 3. The CDR3 has 11 residues.

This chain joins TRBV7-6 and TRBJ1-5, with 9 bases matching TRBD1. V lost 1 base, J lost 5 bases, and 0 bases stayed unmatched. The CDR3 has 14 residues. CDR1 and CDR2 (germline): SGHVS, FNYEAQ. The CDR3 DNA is TGTGCCAGCAGCTTAGGGACAGGGGATCAGCCCCAGCATTTT. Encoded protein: CASSLGTGDQPQHF.

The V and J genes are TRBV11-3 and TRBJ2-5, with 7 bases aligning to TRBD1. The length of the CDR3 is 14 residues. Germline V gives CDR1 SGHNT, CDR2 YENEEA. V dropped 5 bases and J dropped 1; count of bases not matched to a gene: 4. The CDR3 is CASSPRDSQETQYF. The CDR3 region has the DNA TGTGCCAGCAGCCCACGGGACAGCCAAGAGACCCAGTACTTC.